The 4 T cell receptor beta chains presented below share a single source sample, sequenced in a study of T cell responses to AZD1222 COVID-19 vaccine. Sequencing used immunoSEQ multiplex PCR; TCRdb keeps in-frame clones, though not all of them. The sample contains around 95,000 clones, roughly 86% of which appear only once. Here the sequenced sample was peripheral blood, taken on day 0 of MenACWY control vaccination. Receptors originate from an adult in good health.

This clone was detected only a few times. This sequence joins TRBV6-2 or TRBV6-3 and TRBJ2-7, with 8 positions matching TRBD1. CDR3 length: 14 residues. In germline, CDR1 is MNHEY, CDR2 SVGEGT. Trimming cost V 5 bases and J 2 bases; bases outside gene matches: 5. The CDR3 sequence: CASSRTGSTYEQYF. In DNA, the CDR3 is TGTGCCAGCAGTCGGACAGGGAGTACCTACGAGCAGTACTTC.

The chain links TRBV7-2 to TRBJ2-3; possibly TRBD2 for D (6 bases). With 4 bases removed from V and 2 bases from J, the gap between germline ends came to 7 bases. The CDR3 sequence is 13 residues long. CDR1 is SGHTA and CDR2 is FQGNSA in the germline V gene. As DNA, the CDR3 is TGTGCCAGCAGCTGGGACTTCACAGATACGCAGTATTTT. Amino acid sequence: CASSWDFTDTQYF.

This rearrangement joins TRBV6-5 to TRBJ2-5; 9 bases fit TRBD2. The J segment lost 5 bases and the V segment lost 4 bases, leaving 5 bases of the junction unmatched. CDR3 length: 14 residues. From germline, CDR1 is MNHEY and CDR2 SVGAGI. This CDR3 reads CASSWGGRAETQYF. For the CDR3, the DNA is TGTGCCAGCAGTTGGGGCGGGAGGGCGGAGACCCAGTACTTC.

The chain is built from TRBV5-4 and TRBJ1-2, with 8 positions matching TRBD1. The ends lost 3 bases at V and 7 bases at J; junction bases unmatched: 5. The germline V gene encodes CDR1 SGHNT and CDR2 YYREEE (reference sequence). The CDR3 consists of 13 residues. The CDR3 region is CASSSTGGSGYTF. CDR3 bases: TGTGCCAGCAGCTCCACAGGGGGTAGTGGCTACACCTTC.